The 20 T cell receptor beta chains given below trace back to one sample, sequenced in a study of T cell repertoires in cytomegalovirus infection (dated by TCRdb to between 2017 and 2020). Data came from an Illumina HiSeq 1500. Using fastp at Q25 and MiXCR, TCRdb reprocessed the public reads and kept productive beta chains. Every distinct CDR3 protein forms one entry, paired with its most common genes and DNA. This sample holds hundreds of thousands of distinct CDR3 sequences; 35% to 45% were observed only once. 2.5% to 3.5% of the sample rests with the top ten. Material: PBMCs. These receptors originate from a human donor in good health (CMV status not recorded). Some clones in this sample may be carry-over from other donors' samples.

V is TRBV20-1 and J is TRBJ1-1, with D perhaps TRBD1 (5 bases). Trimming cost V 6 bases and J 4 bases, with 21 bases left between them. Germline-derived CDR1 and CDR2 are DFQATT and SNEGSKA (reference sequence). The CDR3 loop spans 15 amino acids. CDR3 loop: CSAPRSRTGGTEAFF. The CDR3 nucleotides are TGCAGTGCCCCCCGTTCCAGGACGGGGGGCACTGAAGCTTTCTTT.

The chain uses TRBV12-5 and TRBJ1-1; no reliable D call. Deletions cut 1 base from V and 1 base from J, with 10 bases between. Germline CDR1 reads LGHNT; CDR2 reads FRNRAP. The CDR3 runs to 15 residues. CDR3 nucleotide sequence: TGTGCTAGTGGTTTGGCCTTGGGATCGAACACTGAAGCTTTCTTT. Its translation is CASGLALGSNTEAFF.

This clonotype has ten or more counts. One end of the junction is discordant with germline, which a read error may explain. The rearrangement joins TRBV7-2 to TRBJ2-1; TRBD2 matches 7 bases. This CDR3 comprises 14 residues. Germline CDR1 is SGHTA and CDR2 is FQGNSA. For the CDR3, the DNA is TGTGCCAGCAGCATAGCGGGTAGCTACAATGAGCAGTTCTTC. Protein product: CASSIAGSYNEQFF.

This clonotype occurred a few times. One end of the junction is discordant with germline, which a read error may explain. The chain employs TRBV20-1 and TRBJ1-6, with D hard to call. The CDR3 is 14 amino acids. The germline V gene has CDR1 DFQATT and CDR2 SNEGSKA (reference sequence). The CDR3 here is CSARDSTYNSPLHF. In DNA form, the CDR3 reads TGCAGTGCCCGAGATTCCACTTATAATTCGCCCCTCCACTTT.

This clonotype was recorded a few times. This chain links TRBV5-1 with TRBJ2-7, with 13 bases that match TRBD2. J was trimmed by 0 bases and V by 3 bases; bases with no gene match: 6. The CDR3 is 17 amino acids. CDR1 and CDR2 from the germline V gene are SGHRS and YFSETQ. The DNA of the CDR3 is TGCGCCAGCAGCTCGGGACTAGCGGGACCTAACTCCTACGAGCAGTACTTC. It is translated as CASSSGLAGPNSYEQYF.

The chain recombines TRBV7-3 with TRBJ1-1; TRBD1 matches at 8 bases. The CDR3 contains 16 residues. Germline assignment: CDR1 SGHTA and CDR2 FQGTGA. V lost 5 bases, J lost 1 base, and 9 bases stayed unmatched. The CDR3: CASSHAGGQGNTEAFF. The CDR3 nucleotides read TGTGCCAGCAGCCATGCGGGCGGACAGGGGAACACTGAAGCTTTCTTT.

The chain joins TRBV29-1 to TRBJ2-1, with TRBD2 matching over 8 bases. This CDR3 has 14 amino acids. Germline V gives CDR1 SQVTM, CDR2 ANQGSEA. CDR3 DNA sequence: TGCAGTTGTGGGCGGGAGGTCCCCTACAATGAGCAGTTCTTC. It translates to CSCGREVPYNEQFF.

This clonotype was counted between two and nine times. This chain uses TRBV5-6 with TRBJ2-7; the D gene could be TRBD1 or TRBD2 (5 bases each). Between the trimmed V and J ends, which lost 4 bases and 2 bases, there was a span of 13 bases. CDR3 size: 14 residues. Germline V gene sequence: CDR1 SGHDT, CDR2 YYEEEE. The CDR3, as DNA: TGTGCCAGCAGCGGCCGGGACGGACCCTACGAGCAGTACTTC. Translation: CASSGRDGPYEQYF. The full variable domain, completed using reference TRBV5-6 and TRBJ2-7, is DAGVTQSPTHLIKTRGQQVTLRCSPKSGHDTVSWYQQALGQGPQFIFQYYEEEERQRGNFPDRFSGHQFPNYSSELNVNALLLGDSALYLCASSGRDGPYEQYFGPGTRLTVT.

The chain joins TRBV27 to TRBJ2-5, with a weak D call TRBD1 (6 bases). V shed 4 bases and J shed 2 bases, with 20 bases lying between them. This CDR3 region has 17 residues. The germline gives CDR1 MNHEY, CDR2 SMNVEV (reference sequence). The CDR3 DNA follows: TGTGCCAGCAGTTCCGCCTCCAGGGGCGCTGGGCAAGAGACCCAGTACTTC. As protein: CASSSASRGAGQETQYF.

This clonotype has a count of ten or more. Here the CDR3 reads CASSLAGQGGQPQHF. CDR3 sequence (DNA): TGTGCCAGCAGCTTAGCCGGACAGGGCGGGCAGCCCCAGCATTTT. J is TRBJ1-5 and V is TRBV7-6; TRBD1 matches 8 bases. The CDR3 has 15 amino acids. Unmatched junction bases numbered 5, after V lost 0 bases and J lost 7 bases. Germline lookup yields CDR1 SGHVS and CDR2 FNYEAQ.

This chain connects TRBV19 to TRBJ2-1; D is unclear. The CDR3 covers 14 residues. V lost 4 bases and J 4 bases, leaving 11 bases between the germline ends. Germline lookup yields CDR1 LNHDA and CDR2 SQIVND (reference sequence). The DNA of the CDR3 is TGTGCCAGTAGTAGGAGCCGGGCATACAATGAGCAGTTCTTC. Its translation: CASSRSRAYNEQFF.

This chain uses TRBV28 with TRBJ1-2; possible D gene TRBD1, 5 bases. The V gene's germline CDR1 is MDHEN and CDR2 SYDVKM. Between the trimmed V and J ends, which lost 6 bases and 2 bases, there was a span of 13 bases. This CDR3 comprises 14 residues. The CDR3 bases are TGTGCCAGCAGGTCCGACAGCGACAACTATGGCTACACCTTC. This translates into CASRSDSDNYGYTF.

The chain couples TRBV5-6 to TRBJ2-1, with 7 nucleotides matching TRBD1. CDR3 length: 15 residues. The V gene's germline CDR1 is SGHDT and CDR2 YYEEEE. The J segment lost 3 bases and the V segment lost 1 base, leaving 4 bases of the junction unmatched. CDR3 protein: CASSLSGQFYNEQFF. The CDR3 DNA follows: TGTGCCAGCAGCTTGTCGGGACAGTTCTACAATGAGCAGTTCTTC.

This chain uses TRBV5-1 with TRBJ1-1; D possibly corresponds to TRBD1 (5 bases). Looked up from germline, CDR1 is SGHRS and CDR2 is YFSETQ. CDR3 size: 20 residues. The V gene lost 3 bases and the J gene lost 2 bases, with 29 bases spanning the gap. In DNA form, the CDR3 reads TGCGCCAGCAGCTCGAGCCCCTCCCTCCTCGGGGGTCGAGGTAACACTGAAGCTTTCTTT. Protein sequence: CASSSSPSLLGGRGNTEAFF.

This clonotype appeared a few times. J is TRBJ2-1 and V is TRBV10-3, with D perhaps matching TRBD2 (5 bases). The germline V gene has CDR1 ENHRY and CDR2 SYGVKD. CDR3 length: 16 amino acids. Trimming removed 0 bases at V and 5 bases at J, with 14 bases between. The CDR3 reads CAISESRSGRHNEQFF. The CDR3 coding sequence is TGTGCCATCAGTGAGTCTAGGAGCGGCAGACACAATGAGCAGTTCTTC.

The sample holds a few counts of this clonotype. The genes are TRBV7-6 and TRBJ1-2; the match to TRBD1 covers 8 bases. The length of the CDR3 is 14 residues. Germline V gene data show CDR1 as SGHVS and CDR2 as FNYEAQ. V shed 5 bases and J 7 bases; nucleotides not matched to a gene: 9. CDR3 coding DNA: TGTGCCAGCAGCCCGGGACAGGAGAATTTTGGCTACACCTTC. Translation gives CASSPGQENFGYTF.

This chain links TRBV5-1 with TRBJ2-3; perhaps TRBD2 as D (7 bases). This CDR3 spans 16 amino acids. Trimming cost V 4 bases and J 5 bases, with 20 bases left between them. Germline lookup yields CDR1 SGHRS and CDR2 YFSETQ. Here the CDR3 DNA reads TGCGCCAGCAGCGGGACGCCGCGGGGGCGCGAAGATACGCAGTATTTT. Protein product: CASSGTPRGREDTQYF.

V and J are TRBV7-2 and TRBJ2-1; no firm D call. The germline V gene encodes CDR1 SGHTA and CDR2 FQGNSA. V was shortened by 6 bases and J by 0 bases, with 9 bases between the two germline ends. The CDR3 extends over 14 amino acids. As DNA, the CDR3 is TGTGCCAGCAGTACGTACGGCTCCTACAATGAGCAGTTCTTC. Amino acids: CASSTYGSYNEQFF. Supplemented by reference TRBV7-2 and TRBJ2-1, the full variable domain reads GAGVSQSPSNKVTEKGKDVELRCDPISGHTALYWYRQSLGQGLEFLIYFQGNSAPDKSGLPSDRFSAERTGGSVSTLTIQRTQQEDSAVYLCASSTYGSYNEQFFGPGTRLTVL.

This clonotype has just a few counts. The chain joins TRBV28 to TRBJ2-5; D is tentatively TRBD1 or TRBD2 (7 bases each). CDR3 size: 16 residues. V lost 2 bases to trimming and J lost 5 bases, with 18 bases between them. The germline gives CDR1 MDHEN, CDR2 SYDVKM. CDR3 coding DNA: TGTGCCAGCAGTTTACCGGGGGGACAGCGGGCGGAGACCCAGTACTTC. This codes for CASSLPGGQRAETQYF.

J is TRBJ2-1 and V is TRBV5-5; D gene ambiguous. The CDR3 is made up of 13 amino acids. Germline CDR1 reads SGHKS; CDR2 reads YYEKEE (reference sequence). Trimming pared 0 bases from V and 10 bases from J, leaving 11 bases between. The CDR3 reads CASSLAGSSEQFF. The CDR3 DNA is TGTGCCAGCAGCTTGGCCGGTAGTAGCGAGCAGTTCTTC.